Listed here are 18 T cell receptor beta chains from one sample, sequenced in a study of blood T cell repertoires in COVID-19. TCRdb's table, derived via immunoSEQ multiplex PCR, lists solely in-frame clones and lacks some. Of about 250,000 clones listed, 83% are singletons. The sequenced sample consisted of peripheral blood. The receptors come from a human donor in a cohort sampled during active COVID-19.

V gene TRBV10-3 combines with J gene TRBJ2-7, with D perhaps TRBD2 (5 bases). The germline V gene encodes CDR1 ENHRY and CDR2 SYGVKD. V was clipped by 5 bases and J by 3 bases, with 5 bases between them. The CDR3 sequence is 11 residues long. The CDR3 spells CAISTSYEQYF. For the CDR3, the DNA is TGTGCCATCAGTACTAGCTACGAGCAGTACTTC.

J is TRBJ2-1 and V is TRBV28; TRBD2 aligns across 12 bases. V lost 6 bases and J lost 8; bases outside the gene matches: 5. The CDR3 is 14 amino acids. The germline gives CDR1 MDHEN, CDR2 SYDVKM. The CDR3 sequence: CASRGLAGGDEQFF. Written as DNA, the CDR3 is TGTGCCAGCAGGGGACTAGCGGGTGGAGATGAGCAGTTCTTC. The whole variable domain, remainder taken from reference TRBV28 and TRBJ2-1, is DVKVTQSSRYLVKRTGEKVFLECVQDMDHENMFWYRQDPGLGLRLIYFSYDVKMKEKGDIPEGYSVSREKKERFSLILESASTNQTSMYLCASRGLAGGDEQFFGPGTRLTVL.

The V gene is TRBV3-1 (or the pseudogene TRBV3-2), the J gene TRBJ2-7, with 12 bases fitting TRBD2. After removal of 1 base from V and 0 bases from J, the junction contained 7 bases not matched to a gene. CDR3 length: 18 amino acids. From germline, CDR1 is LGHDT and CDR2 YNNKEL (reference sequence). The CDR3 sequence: CASSQGIGLAGTSYEQYF. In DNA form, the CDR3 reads TGTGCCAGCAGCCAAGGCATTGGACTAGCGGGGACCTCCTACGAGCAGTACTTC.

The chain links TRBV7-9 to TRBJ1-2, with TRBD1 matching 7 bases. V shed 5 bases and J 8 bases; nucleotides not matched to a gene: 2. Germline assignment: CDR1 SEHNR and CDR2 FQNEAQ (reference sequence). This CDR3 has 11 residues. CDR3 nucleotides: TGTGCCAGCAGCACAGGGGAAGGCTACACCTTC. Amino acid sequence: CASSTGEGYTF.

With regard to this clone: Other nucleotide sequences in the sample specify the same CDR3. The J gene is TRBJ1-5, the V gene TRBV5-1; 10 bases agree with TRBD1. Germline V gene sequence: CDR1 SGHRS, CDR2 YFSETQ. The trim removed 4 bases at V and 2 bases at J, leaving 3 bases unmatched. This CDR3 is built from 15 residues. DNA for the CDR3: TGCGCCAGCAGCCCGGGGACAGGGGGCAATCAGCCCCAGCATTTT. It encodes CASSPGTGGNQPQHF. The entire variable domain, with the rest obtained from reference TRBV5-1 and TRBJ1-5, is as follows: KAGVTQTPRYLIKTRGQQVTLSCSPISGHRSVSWYQQTPGQGLQFLFEYFSETQRNKGNFPGRFSGRQFSNSRSEMNVSTLELGDSALYLCASSPGTGGNQPQHFGDGTRLSIL.

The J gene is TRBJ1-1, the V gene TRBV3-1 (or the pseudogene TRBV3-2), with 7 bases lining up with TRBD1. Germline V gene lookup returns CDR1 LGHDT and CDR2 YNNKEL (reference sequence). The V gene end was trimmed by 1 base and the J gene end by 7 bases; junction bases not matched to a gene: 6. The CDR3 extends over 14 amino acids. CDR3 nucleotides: TGTGCCAGCAGCCAAGCGGACAGGTGGGGTGAAGCTTTCTTT. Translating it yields CASSQADRWGEAFF.

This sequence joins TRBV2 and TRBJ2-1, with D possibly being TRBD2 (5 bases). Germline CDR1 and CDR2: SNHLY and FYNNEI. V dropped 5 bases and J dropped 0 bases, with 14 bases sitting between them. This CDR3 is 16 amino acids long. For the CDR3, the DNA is TGTGCCAGCAGTCCTCCAGCGGCAATCTCCTACAATGAGCAGTTCTTC. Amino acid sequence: CASSPPAAISYNEQFF.

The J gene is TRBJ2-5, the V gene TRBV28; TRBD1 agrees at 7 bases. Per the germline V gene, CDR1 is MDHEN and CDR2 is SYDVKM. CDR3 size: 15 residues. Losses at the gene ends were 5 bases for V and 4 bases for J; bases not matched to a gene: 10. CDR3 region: CASSTGSQGRETQYF. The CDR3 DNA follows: TGTGCCAGCAGTACCGGCTCACAGGGGCGAGAGACCCAGTACTTC.

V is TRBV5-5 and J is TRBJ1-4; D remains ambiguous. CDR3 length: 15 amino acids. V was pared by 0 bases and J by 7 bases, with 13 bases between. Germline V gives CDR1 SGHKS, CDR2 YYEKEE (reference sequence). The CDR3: CASSLVGQASEKLFF. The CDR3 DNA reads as TGTGCCAGCAGCTTGGTAGGCCAGGCGAGTGAAAAACTGTTTTTT.

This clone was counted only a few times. The CDR3 DNA sequence: TGCAGCGTCAAAGGGGGTCCTGTGGGAAACACCATATATTTT. Amino acid sequence: CSVKGGPVGNTIYF. The chain joins TRBV29-1 to TRBJ1-3; D is possibly TRBD1 (6 bases). Trimming took off 6 bases at V and 4 bases at J, with 16 bases between the two ends. The germline V gene encodes CDR1 SQVTM and CDR2 ANQGSEA. This CDR3 comprises 14 residues.

The CDR3 DNA is TGTGCCAGCAGCTACACAGGGTTGGCGAAAGAAAACATTCAGTACTTC. Protein product: CASSYTGLAKENIQYF. The chain links TRBV5-4 to TRBJ2-4; D might be TRBD1 (6 bases). CDR3 length: 16 residues. The V gene lost 3 bases and the J gene lost 5 bases, with 18 bases spanning the gap. Per germline, CDR1 SGHNT and CDR2 YYREEE (reference sequence).

CDR3 bases: TGTGCCAGCAGCCCTGGACTAATGGGGACCCAGTACTTC. This translates into CASSPGLMGTQYF. V usage is TRBV9 and J usage is TRBJ2-5; D may be TRBD2 (6 bases). Germline CDR1 and CDR2: SGDLS and YYNGEE. The CDR3 is 13 amino acids. Trimming removed 4 bases from V and 7 bases from J, with 14 bases in between.

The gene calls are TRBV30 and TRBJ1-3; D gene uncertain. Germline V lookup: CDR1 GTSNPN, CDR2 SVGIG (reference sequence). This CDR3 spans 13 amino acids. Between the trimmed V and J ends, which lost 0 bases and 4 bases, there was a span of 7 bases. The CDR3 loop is CAWSVAAGNTIYF. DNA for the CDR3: TGTGCCTGGAGTGTAGCGGCGGGAAACACCATATATTTT.

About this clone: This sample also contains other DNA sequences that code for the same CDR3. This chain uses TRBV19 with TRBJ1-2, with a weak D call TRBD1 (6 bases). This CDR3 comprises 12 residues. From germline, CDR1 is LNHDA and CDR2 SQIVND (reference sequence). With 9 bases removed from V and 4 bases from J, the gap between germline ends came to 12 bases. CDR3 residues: CASRTGSYGYTF. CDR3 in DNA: TGTGCCAGCCGTACAGGGAGCTATGGCTACACCTTC. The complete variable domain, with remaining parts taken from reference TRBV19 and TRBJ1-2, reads DGGITQSPKYLFRKEGQNVTLSCEQNLNHDAMYWYRQDPGQGLRLIYYSQIVNDFQKGDIAEGYSVSREKKESFPLTVTSAQKNPTAFYLCASRTGSYGYTFGSGTRLTVV.

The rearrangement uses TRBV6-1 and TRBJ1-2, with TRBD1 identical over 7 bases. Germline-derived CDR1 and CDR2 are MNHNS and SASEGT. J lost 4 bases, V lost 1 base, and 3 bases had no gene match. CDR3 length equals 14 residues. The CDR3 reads CASSEDRQGYGYTF. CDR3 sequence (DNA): TGTGCCAGCAGTGAAGATAGACAGGGCTATGGCTACACCTTC.

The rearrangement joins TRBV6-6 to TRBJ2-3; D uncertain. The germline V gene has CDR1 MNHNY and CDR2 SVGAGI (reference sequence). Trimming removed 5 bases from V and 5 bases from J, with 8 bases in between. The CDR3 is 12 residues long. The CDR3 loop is CASSPTEDTQYF. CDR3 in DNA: TGTGCCAGCAGTCCGACTGAAGATACGCAGTATTTT.

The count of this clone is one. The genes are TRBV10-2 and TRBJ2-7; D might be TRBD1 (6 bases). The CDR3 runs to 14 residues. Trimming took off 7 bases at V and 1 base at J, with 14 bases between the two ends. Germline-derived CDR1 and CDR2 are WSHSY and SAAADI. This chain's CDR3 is CASTEQGTSYEQYF. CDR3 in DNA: TGCGCCAGCACCGAACAGGGAACATCCTACGAGCAGTACTTC.

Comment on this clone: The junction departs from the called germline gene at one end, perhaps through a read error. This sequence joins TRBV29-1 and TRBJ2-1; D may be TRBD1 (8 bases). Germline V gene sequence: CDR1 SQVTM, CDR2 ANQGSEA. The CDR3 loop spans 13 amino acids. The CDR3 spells CSVPQGARREPFF. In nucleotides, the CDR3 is TGCAGCGTTCCTCAGGGGGCGCGGCGGGAGCCGTTCTTC.